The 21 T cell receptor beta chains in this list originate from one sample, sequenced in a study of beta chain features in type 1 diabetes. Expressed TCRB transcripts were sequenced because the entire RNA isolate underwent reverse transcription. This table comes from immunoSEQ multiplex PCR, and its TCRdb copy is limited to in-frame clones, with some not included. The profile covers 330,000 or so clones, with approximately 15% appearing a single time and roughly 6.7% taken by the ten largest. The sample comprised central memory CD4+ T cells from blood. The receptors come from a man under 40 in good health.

The CDR3 is CASSRHVRPPEETQYF. In DNA form, the CDR3 reads TGTGCCAGCAGCCGTCATGTTCGGCCCCCGGAAGAGACCCAGTACTTC. The chain combines TRBV7-9 with TRBJ2-5, with D hard to call. The CDR3 runs 16 residues. Germline CDR1 and CDR2: SEHNR and FQNEAQ (reference sequence). V was clipped by 5 bases and J by 3 bases, with 19 bases between them.

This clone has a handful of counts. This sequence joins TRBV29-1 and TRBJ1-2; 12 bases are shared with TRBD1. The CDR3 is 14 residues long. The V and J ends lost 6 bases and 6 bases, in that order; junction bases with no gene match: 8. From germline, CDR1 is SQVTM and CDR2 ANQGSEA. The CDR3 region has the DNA TGCAGCGTCACCGGGACAGGGGGCGCCGATGGCTACACCTTC. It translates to CSVTGTGGADGYTF.

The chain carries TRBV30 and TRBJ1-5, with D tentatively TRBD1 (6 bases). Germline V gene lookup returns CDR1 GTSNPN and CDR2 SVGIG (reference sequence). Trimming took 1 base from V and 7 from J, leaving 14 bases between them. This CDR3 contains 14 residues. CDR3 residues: CAWSAGDNNQPQHF. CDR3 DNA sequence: TGTGCCTGGAGTGCAGGGGACAACAACCAGCCCCAGCATTTT.

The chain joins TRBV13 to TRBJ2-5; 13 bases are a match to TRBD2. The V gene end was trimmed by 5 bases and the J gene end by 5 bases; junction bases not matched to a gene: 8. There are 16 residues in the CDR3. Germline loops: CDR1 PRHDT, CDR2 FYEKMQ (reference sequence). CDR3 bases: TGTGCCAGCAGCACCATCACTAGCGGGGGGGCCGAGACCCAGTACTTC. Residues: CASSTITSGGAETQYF.

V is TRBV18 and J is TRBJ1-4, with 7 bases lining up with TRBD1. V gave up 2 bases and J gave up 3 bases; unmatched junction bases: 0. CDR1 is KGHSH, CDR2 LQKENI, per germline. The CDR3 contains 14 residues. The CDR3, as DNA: TGTGCCAGCTCACCAGGACAGGCTAATGAAAAACTGTTTTTT. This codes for CASSPGQANEKLFF.

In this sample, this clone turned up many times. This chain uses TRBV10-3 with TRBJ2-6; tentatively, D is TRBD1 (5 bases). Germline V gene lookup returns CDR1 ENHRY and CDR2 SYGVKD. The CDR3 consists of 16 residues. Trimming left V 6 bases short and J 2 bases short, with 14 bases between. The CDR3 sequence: CAISPNQGTGANVLTF. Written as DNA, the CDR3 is TGTGCCATCAGCCCCAACCAGGGAACTGGGGCCAACGTCCTGACTTTC.

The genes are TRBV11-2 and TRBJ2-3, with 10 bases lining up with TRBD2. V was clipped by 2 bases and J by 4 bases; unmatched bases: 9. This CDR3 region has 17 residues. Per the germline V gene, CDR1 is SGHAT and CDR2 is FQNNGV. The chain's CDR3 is CASSLLLSGGAPDTQYF. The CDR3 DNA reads TGTGCCAGCAGCTTACTCCTGAGCGGGGGGGCCCCAGATACGCAGTATTTT.

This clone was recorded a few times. The CDR3 spells CASGRGGNTDTQYF. CDR3 coding DNA: TGTGCCAGCGGACGCGGGGGAAACACAGATACGCAGTATTTT. The gene calls are TRBV6-5 and TRBJ2-3, with TRBD2 matching 7 bases. The junction had 7 bases not matched to a gene; V was cut back by 8 bases and J by 2 bases. The germline V gene encodes CDR1 MNHEY and CDR2 SVGAGI. The CDR3 loop spans 14 amino acids.

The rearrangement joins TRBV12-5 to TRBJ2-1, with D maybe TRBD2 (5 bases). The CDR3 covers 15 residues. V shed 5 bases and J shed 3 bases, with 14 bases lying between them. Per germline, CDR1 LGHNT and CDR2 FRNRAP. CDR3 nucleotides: TGTGCTAGTGGTACCACGAGGGCCCTCTACAATGAGCAGTTCTTC. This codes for CASGTTRALYNEQFF.

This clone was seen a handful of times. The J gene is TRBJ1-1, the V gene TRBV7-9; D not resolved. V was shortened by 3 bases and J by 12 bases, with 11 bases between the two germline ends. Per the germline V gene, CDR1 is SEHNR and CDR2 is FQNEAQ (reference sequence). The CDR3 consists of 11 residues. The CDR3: CASSLASRTFF. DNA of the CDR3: TGTGCCAGCAGCTTGGCTTCTAGGACTTTCTTT.

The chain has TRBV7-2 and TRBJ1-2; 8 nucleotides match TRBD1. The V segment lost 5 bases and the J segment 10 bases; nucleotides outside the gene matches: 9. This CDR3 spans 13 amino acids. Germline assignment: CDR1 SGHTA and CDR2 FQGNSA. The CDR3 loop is CASSARTGILYTF. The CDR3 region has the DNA TGTGCCAGCAGCGCAAGGACAGGGATCCTCTACACCTTC.

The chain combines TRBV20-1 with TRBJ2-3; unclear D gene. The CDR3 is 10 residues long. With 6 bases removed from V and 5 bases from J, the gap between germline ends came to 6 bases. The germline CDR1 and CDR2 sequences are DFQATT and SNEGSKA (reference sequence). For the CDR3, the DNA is TGCAGTGCCGTCCGAGATACGCAGTATTTT. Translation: CSAVRDTQYF.

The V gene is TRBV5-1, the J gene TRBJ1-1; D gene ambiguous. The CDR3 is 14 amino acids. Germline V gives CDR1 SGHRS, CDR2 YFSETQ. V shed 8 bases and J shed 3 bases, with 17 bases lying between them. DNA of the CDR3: TGCGCCAGTAAATTAGGCAGCATGGACACTGAAGCTTTCTTT. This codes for CASKLGSMDTEAFF.

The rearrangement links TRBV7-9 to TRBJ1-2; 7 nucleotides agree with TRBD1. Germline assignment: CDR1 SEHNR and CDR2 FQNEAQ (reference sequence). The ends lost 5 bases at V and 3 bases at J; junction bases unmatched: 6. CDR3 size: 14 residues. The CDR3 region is CASSPTTGYYGYTF. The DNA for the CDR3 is TGTGCCAGCAGCCCAACGACAGGGTACTATGGCTACACCTTC.

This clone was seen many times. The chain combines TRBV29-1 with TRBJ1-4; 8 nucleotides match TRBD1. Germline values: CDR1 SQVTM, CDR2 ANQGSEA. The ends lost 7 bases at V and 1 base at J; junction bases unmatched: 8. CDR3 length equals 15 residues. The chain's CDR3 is CSADREPKTNEKLFF. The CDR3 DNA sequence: TGCAGCGCGGACAGGGAGCCCAAAACTAATGAAAAACTGTTTTTT.

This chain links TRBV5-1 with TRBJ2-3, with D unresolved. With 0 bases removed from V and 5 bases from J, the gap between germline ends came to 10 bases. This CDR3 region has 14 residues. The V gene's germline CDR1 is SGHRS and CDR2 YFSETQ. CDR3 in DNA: TGCGCCAGCAGCTTGGATTCCCCCAAAGATACGCAGTATTTT. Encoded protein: CASSLDSPKDTQYF.

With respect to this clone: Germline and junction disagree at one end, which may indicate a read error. In DNA, the CDR3 is TGTGCCGGCAGCCAAGCGGATCAGCCCCAGCATTTT. Protein: CAGSQADQPQHF. The chain combines TRBV14 with TRBJ1-5; D remains ambiguous. The CDR3 has 12 amino acids. CDR1 is SGHDN, CDR2 FVKESK, per germline.

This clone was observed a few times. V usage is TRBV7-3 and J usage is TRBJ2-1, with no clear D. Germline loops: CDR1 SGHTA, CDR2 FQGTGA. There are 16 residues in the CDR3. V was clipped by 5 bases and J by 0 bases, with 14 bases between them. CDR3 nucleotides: TGTGCCAGCAGCCTCAGAGGTTGGAGCTCCTACAATGAGCAGTTCTTC. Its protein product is CASSLRGWSSYNEQFF.

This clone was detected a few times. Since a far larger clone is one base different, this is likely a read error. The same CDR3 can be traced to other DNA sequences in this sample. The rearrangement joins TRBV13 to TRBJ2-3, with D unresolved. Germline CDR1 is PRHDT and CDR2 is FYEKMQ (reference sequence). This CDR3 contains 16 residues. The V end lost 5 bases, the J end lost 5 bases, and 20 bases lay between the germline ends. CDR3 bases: TGTGCCAGCAGCGAACCGACTTTCTCTGACCTAGATACGCAGTATTTT. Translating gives CASSEPTFSDLDTQYF.

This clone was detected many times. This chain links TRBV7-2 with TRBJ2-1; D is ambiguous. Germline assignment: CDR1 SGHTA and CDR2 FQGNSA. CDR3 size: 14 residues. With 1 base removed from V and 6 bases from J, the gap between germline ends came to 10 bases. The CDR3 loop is CASSLGRFSNEQFF. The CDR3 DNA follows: TGTGCCAGCAGCTTAGGACGGTTCAGCAATGAGCAGTTCTTC.

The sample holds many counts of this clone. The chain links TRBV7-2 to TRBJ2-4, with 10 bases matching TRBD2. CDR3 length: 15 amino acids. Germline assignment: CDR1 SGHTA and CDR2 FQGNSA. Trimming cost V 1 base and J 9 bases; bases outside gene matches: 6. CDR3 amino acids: CASSLGTSGSSIQYF. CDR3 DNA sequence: TGTGCCAGCAGCTTAGGGACTAGCGGAAGTAGCATTCAGTACTTC.